The next 9 T cell receptor beta chains were all read from a single sample in a study of identical twins (dated by TCRdb to about 2016). The library was produced with 5' RACE. The instrument given in TCRdb is Illumina HiSeq 2000. The public reads were reanalyzed by TCRdb: fastp trimming at Q25, MiXCR alignment, in-frame beta chains only. Merged by CDR3 protein, the rows form single entries marked with the most common genes and DNA. The sample records 400,000 to 500,000 distinct CDR3 sequences, 18% of which are singletons. The ten largest clones capture approximately 12% of the sample. The sample consisted of naive T cells sorted from blood. The cell subset or site label corresponds to: cells isolated with a human naive T-cell isolation kit. The receptors stem from a man in his fifties in good health.

V usage is TRBV5-1 and J usage is TRBJ2-5; a weak D match, TRBD1 (5 bases). The germline V gene encodes CDR1 SGHRS and CDR2 YFSETQ. CDR3 length: 14 amino acids. The V end was cut by 2 bases, the J end by 0 bases, with 8 bases between. CDR3 amino acids: CASSFDSHQETQYF. As DNA, the CDR3 is TGCGCCAGCAGCTTCGACAGCCACCAAGAGACCCAGTACTTC.

This clonotype has at least ten counts. This chain joins TRBV7-8 and TRBJ1-2; TRBD1 might be the D (5 bases). The CDR3 totals 14 residues. Germline CDR1 SGHVS, CDR2 FQNEAQ. Deletions cut 5 bases from V and 7 bases from J, with 17 bases between. For the CDR3, the DNA is TGTGCCAGCAGCCCCGGGGCCACCTTCGGTGGCTACACCTTC. Translating it yields CASSPGATFGGYTF.

J is TRBJ2-1 and V is TRBV27; 11 positions agree with TRBD2. The V gene's germline CDR1 is MNHEY and CDR2 SMNVEV (reference sequence). The CDR3 sequence is 15 residues long. Losses at the gene ends were 0 bases for V and 7 bases for J; bases not matched to a gene: 2. The CDR3 loop reads CASSLSASGRNEQFF. CDR3 nucleotide sequence: TGTGCCAGCAGTTTATCGGCTAGCGGGAGGAATGAGCAGTTCTTC.

The V call is TRBV9, the J call TRBJ2-3; 7 nucleotides match TRBD2. V lost 2 bases and J lost 2; bases outside the gene matches: 5. CDR1 and CDR2 from the germline V gene are SGDLS and YYNGEE. The CDR3 contains 15 residues. The CDR3 region is CASSVASGYTDTQYF. CDR3 DNA: TGTGCCAGCAGCGTCGCTAGCGGATACACAGATACGCAGTATTTT.

This clonotype was detected many times. The CDR3 DNA is TGTGCCAGCAGTTTACGCTCCTACGAGCAGTACTTC. It specifies CASSLRSYEQYF. The chain links TRBV12-3 or TRBV12-4 to TRBJ2-7; D remains unclear. CDR3 size: 12 residues. V lost 2 bases to trimming and J lost 0 bases, with 2 bases between them.

The chain uses TRBV20-1 and TRBJ2-1; 7 bases are a match to TRBD2. CDR3 length: 14 residues. V was pared by 3 bases and J by 6 bases, with 8 bases of the junction left unmatched. Per germline, CDR1 DFQATT and CDR2 SNEGSKA (reference sequence). The CDR3 reads CSARSGVSSNEQFF. The CDR3 DNA reads TGCAGTGCTAGGAGCGGGGTAAGCAGCAATGAGCAGTTCTTC.

This clonotype was observed many times. The V call is TRBV9, the J call TRBJ2-3, with 9 bases lining up with TRBD2. The CDR3 has 12 residues. V shed 7 bases, J shed 6 bases, and the junction held 3 bases outside the gene matches. Germline V CDR1 and CDR2: SGDLS, YYNGEE. CDR3 protein: CASSTSGDTQYF. In DNA form, the CDR3 reads TGTGCCAGCTCCACTAGCGGGGATACGCAGTATTTT.

There are a few counts of this clonotype. CDR3 bases: TGTGCCAGCAGTTTATCTCCGACAGGGCCCAAAAACATTCAGTACTTC. Translation: CASSLSPTGPKNIQYF. The rearrangement joins TRBV28 to TRBJ2-4; TRBD1 matches at 7 bases. Unmatched junction bases numbered 5, after V lost 1 base and J lost 2 bases. The CDR3 has 16 residues. From germline, CDR1 is MDHEN and CDR2 SYDVKM. The whole variable domain, filled in from reference TRBV28 and TRBJ2-4, reads DVKVTQSSRYLVKRTGEKVFLECVQDMDHENMFWYRQDPGLGLRLIYFSYDVKMKEKGDIPEGYSVSREKKERFSLILESASTNQTSMYLCASSLSPTGPKNIQYFGAGTRLSVL.

The V gene is TRBV5-5, the J gene TRBJ2-1, with TRBD2 as a possible D gene (5 bases). Germline CDR1 reads SGHKS; CDR2 reads YYEKEE (reference sequence). The ends were cut back, 0 bases at V and 0 bases at J, with 10 bases in the middle. CDR3 length equals 16 residues. CDR3 sequence reads: CASSLEGAVSYNEQFF. The CDR3 nucleotides are TGTGCCAGCAGCTTGGAGGGAGCGGTCTCCTACAATGAGCAGTTCTTC.